One sample yielded the 9 T cell receptor beta chains listed below, sequenced in a study of blood T cell repertoires in COVID-19. Generated by immunoSEQ multiplex PCR, the TCRdb table keeps only in-frame clones and is missing some. The sample yields under 250,000 clones, over 75% seen once. The sequenced sample consisted of peripheral blood. The receptors shown here come from a man aged 50 or older with COVID-19, enrolled during active disease.

The rearrangement uses TRBV6-5 and TRBJ2-7; 8 bases are shared with TRBD2. V was clipped by 0 bases and J by 4 bases; unmatched bases: 2. Germline V lookup: CDR1 MNHEY, CDR2 SVGAGI. The CDR3 consists of 14 residues. The CDR3 DNA follows: TGTGCCAGCAGTTACTCGCTAGCGGGTTACGAGCAGTACTTC. Protein sequence: CASSYSLAGYEQYF.

This clone was recorded once. CDR3 sequence: CASSPPWDRDPRSGNTIYF. The CDR3 DNA reads as TGTGCCAGCAGCCCCCCCTGGGACAGGGATCCCCGCTCTGGAAACACCATATATTTT. This chain links TRBV7-9 with TRBJ1-3; TRBD1 aligns across 9 bases. This CDR3 contains 19 residues. With V trimmed by 5 bases and J by 0 bases, 14 bases remained unmatched. Germline V gene data show CDR1 as SEHNR and CDR2 as FQNEAQ (reference sequence).

The chain employs TRBV30 and TRBJ2-5, with D possibly being TRBD1 (5 bases). Trimming cost V 2 bases and J 2 bases, with 9 bases left between them. The CDR3 length is 13 residues. CDR1 and CDR2 (germline): GTSNPN, SVGIG (reference sequence). The CDR3 protein is CAWSSGPQETQYF. Written as DNA, the CDR3 is TGTGCCTGGAGTTCAGGGCCACAAGAGACCCAGTACTTC.

The chain joins TRBV5-1 to TRBJ1-3; perhaps TRBD1 as D (5 bases). The V end was cut by 6 bases, the J end by 0 bases, with 13 bases between. The CDR3 extends over 15 amino acids. From germline, CDR1 is SGHRS and CDR2 YFSETQ. The DNA of the CDR3 is TGCGCCAGCACGACCGACAGAGCCTCTGGAAACACCATATATTTT. This codes for CASTTDRASGNTIYF.

The chain combines TRBV9 with TRBJ2-7; 7 nucleotides agree with TRBD2. The V segment lost 0 bases and the J segment 1 base; nucleotides outside the gene matches: 7. Germline-derived CDR1 and CDR2 are SGDLS and YYNGEE. This CDR3 has 16 residues. This CDR3 reads CASSVGAGKESYEQYF. In nucleotides, the CDR3 is TGTGCCAGCAGCGTAGGAGCGGGAAAGGAGTCCTACGAGCAGTACTTC.

By share of the sample, this clone is medium-sized (0.01 to 0.1%). The chain couples TRBV2 to TRBJ1-1; 7 bases line up with TRBD1. V lost 8 bases to trimming and J lost 7 bases; unmatched junction nucleotides: 13. Germline V gene sequence: CDR1 SNHLY, CDR2 FYNNEI. The CDR3 has 14 amino acids. This chain's CDR3 is CASGAAGGANEAFF. CDR3 bases: TGTGCCAGCGGGGCGGCAGGGGGAGCGAATGAAGCTTTCTTT. Using reference TRBV2 and TRBJ1-1 for the parts outside the CDR3, the full variable domain is EPEVTQTPSHQVTQMGQEVILRCVPISNHLYFYWYRQILGQKVEFLVSFYNNEISEKSEIFDDQFSVERPDGSNFTLKIRSTKLEDSAMYFCASGAAGGANEAFFGQGTRLTVV.

The chain couples TRBV5-6 to TRBJ2-7, with D possibly matching TRBD1 (6 bases). The CDR3 runs 17 residues. Germline V CDR1 and CDR2: SGHDT, YYEEEE. Trimming pared 4 bases from V and 3 bases from J, leaving 23 bases between. CDR3 protein: CASSAGQLVPNYYEQYF. CDR3 DNA sequence: TGTGCCAGCAGCGCCGGACAGCTCGTCCCCAATTACTACGAGCAGTACTTC.

The chain is built from TRBV7-2 and TRBJ1-1; 8 bases match TRBD1. Unmatched junction bases numbered 2, after V lost 4 bases and J lost 4 bases. CDR1 and CDR2 (germline): SGHTA, FQGNSA. This CDR3 comprises 13 residues. This chain's CDR3 is CASSSTGVTEAFF. The CDR3 DNA sequence: TGTGCCAGCAGCTCGACAGGGGTCACTGAAGCTTTCTTT.

The V gene is TRBV24-1, the J gene TRBJ1-5; D perhaps matches TRBD1 (6 bases). The CDR3 extends over 12 amino acids. The germline gives CDR1 KGHDR, CDR2 SFDVKD. V lost 8 bases and J lost 9, with 13 bases in between. The CDR3 reads CATKPQGMPQHF. The CDR3 DNA reads TGTGCCACCAAACCACAGGGAATGCCCCAGCATTTT.